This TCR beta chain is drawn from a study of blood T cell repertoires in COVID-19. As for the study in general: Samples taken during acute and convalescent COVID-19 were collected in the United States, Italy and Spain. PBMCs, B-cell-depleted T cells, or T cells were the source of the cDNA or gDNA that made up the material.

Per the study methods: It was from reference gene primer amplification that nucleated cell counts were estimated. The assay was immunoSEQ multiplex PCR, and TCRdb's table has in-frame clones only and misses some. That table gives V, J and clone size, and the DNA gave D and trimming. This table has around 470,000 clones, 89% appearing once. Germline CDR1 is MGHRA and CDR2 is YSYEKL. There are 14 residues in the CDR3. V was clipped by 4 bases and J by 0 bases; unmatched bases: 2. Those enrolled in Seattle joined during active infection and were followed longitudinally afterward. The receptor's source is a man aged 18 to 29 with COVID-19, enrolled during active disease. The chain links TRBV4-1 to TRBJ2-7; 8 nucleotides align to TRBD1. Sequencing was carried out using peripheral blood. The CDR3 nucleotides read TGCGCCAGCAGCCCTACAGGGGGCTCCTACGAGCAGTACTTC. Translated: CASSPTGGSYEQYF.